The sequence of this TCR beta chain was determined in a study of human T cells and chemical hapten exposure. Study conclusions and caveats: Versus controls, significantly more large CDR3 similarity clusters arose from expanded TCRs.

This clonotype was recorded a few times. The target antigen is unknown. The CDR3 covers 11 residues. Germline-derived CDR1 and CDR2 are SGHVS and FQNEAQ. V lost 1 base and J 12 bases, leaving 10 bases between the germline ends. Time point denoted: patch test 3, about 24 weeks after DPC sensitization. The sample's treatment: therapeutic diphenylcyclopropenone sensitization with weekly scalp DPC. A single record per CDR3 protein comes from TCRdb applying MiXCR to the RACE reads. Of around 150,000 distinct CDR3 sequences in the sample, 25% to 30% were seen once. The TCR comes from a woman in her late teens or twenties with alopecia areata. Some clones in this sample may be carry-over from other donors' samples. Specimen: whole blood, collected in connection with sensitization to the hapten diphenylcyclopropenone (DPC). V usage is TRBV7-8 and J usage is TRBJ2-7; no clear D gene. Here the CDR3 DNA reads TGTGCCAGCAGCTTAGGGTCCTCCAGGTACTTC. Translation: CASSLGSSRYF.